The 9 T cell receptor beta chains presented below share a single source sample, sequenced in a study of cytomegalovirus exposure and HLA in healthy donors. Vbeta (60) and Jbeta (13) primers were used in the PCR. Here immunoSEQ multiplex PCR was the method, and the copy in TCRdb shows in-frame clones only, minus some. This sample yields roughly 170,000 clones, of which roughly 82% are seen a single time; around 1.2% belongs to the top ten. The sequenced sample consisted of PBMCs. These receptors were taken from a girl aged 2 to 10 in good health and CMV-seropositive.

J is TRBJ1-2 and V is TRBV11-2; 8 positions agree with TRBD1. After removal of 5 bases from V and 7 bases from J, the junction contained 6 bases not matched to a gene. CDR3 length equals 13 residues. CDR1 is SGHAT and CDR2 is FQNNGV in the germline V gene. CDR3 in DNA: TGTGCCAGCAGCCGAGACAGGGGTGGTGGCTACACCTTC. This gives the protein CASSRDRGGGYTF.

The genes are TRBV18 and TRBJ2-7, with 9 bases aligning to TRBD1. This CDR3 has 14 residues. The trim removed 5 bases at V and 6 bases at J, leaving 8 bases unmatched. CDR1 is KGHSH and CDR2 is LQKENI in the germline V gene. This CDR3 is CASSTGTGQGEQYF. CDR3 sequence (DNA): TGTGCCAGCTCAACGGGGACAGGGCAGGGCGAGCAGTACTTC.

This sequence joins TRBV2 and TRBJ2-5; D ambiguous. The CDR3 has 16 amino acids. V lost 4 bases and J lost 6, with 21 bases in between. The germline CDR1 and CDR2 sequences are SNHLY and FYNNEI. Written as DNA, the CDR3 is TGTGCCAGCAGTGCACCTTGGGCACCGGATCAACAGACCCAGTACTTC. Amino acids: CASSAPWAPDQQTQYF.

V and J are TRBV27 and TRBJ2-5; D unclear. Trimming pared 1 base from V and 5 bases from J, leaving 8 bases between. Germline CDR1 reads MNHEY; CDR2 reads SMNVEV (reference sequence). This CDR3 contains 13 residues. The DNA of the CDR3 is TGTGCCAGCAGTTTATTGACCGGGGAGACCCAGTACTTC. This translates into CASSLLTGETQYF.

The J gene is TRBJ1-1, the V gene TRBV5-8; 7 bases match TRBD1. V shed 4 bases, J shed 1 base, and the junction held 10 bases outside the gene matches. The germline V gene has CDR1 SGHTS and CDR2 YDEGEE. The CDR3 is 16 residues long. In nucleotides, the CDR3 is TGTGCCAGCAGCCCGCAGACAGGGCGGGCGAACACTGAAGCTTTCTTT. It specifies CASSPQTGRANTEAFF.

The gene calls are TRBV2 and TRBJ1-2; D unresolved. CDR3 length: 11 residues. Germline CDR1 and CDR2: SNHLY and FYNNEI. Trimming took 6 bases from V and 1 from J, leaving 3 bases between them. In DNA form, the CDR3 reads TGTGCCAGCAGCTTTAACTATGGCTACACCTTC. Its translation: CASSFNYGYTF.

Notes on this clone: The sample has other DNA sequences that encode this CDR3 too. J is TRBJ2-7 and V is TRBV5-1, with D hard to call. V gave up 5 bases and J gave up 2 bases, with 14 bases separating them. The CDR3 is 14 amino acids. Looked up from germline, CDR1 is SGHRS and CDR2 is YFSETQ. The CDR3 sequence: CASRPDNGPYEQYF. The CDR3 DNA follows: TGCGCCAGCAGGCCCGACAACGGCCCCTACGAGCAGTACTTC.

The chain has TRBV30 and TRBJ2-7; 13 bases are shared with TRBD2. CDR1 is GTSNPN and CDR2 is SVGIG in the germline V gene (reference sequence). The V gene end was trimmed by 5 bases and the J gene end by 1 base; junction bases not matched to a gene: 5. The CDR3 is 15 residues long. CDR3 sequence (DNA): TGTGCCTGGGGCTCGGGACTAGCGGGGTCCTACGAGCAGTACTTC. It is translated as CAWGSGLAGSYEQYF. The entire variable domain, with the rest obtained from reference TRBV30 and TRBJ2-7, is as follows: SQTIHQWPATLVQPVGSPLSLECTVEGTSNPNLYWYRQAAGRGLQLLFYSVGIGQISSEVPQNLSASRPQDRQFILSSKKLLLSDSGFYLCAWGSGLAGSYEQYFGPGTRLTVT.

J is TRBJ2-1 and V is TRBV10-2; TRBD2 matches 14 bases. Trimming cost V 3 bases and J 3 bases; bases outside gene matches: 4. Looked up from germline, CDR1 is WSHSY and CDR2 is SAAADI. The CDR3 sequence is 17 residues long. CDR3 nucleotides: TGCGCCAGCAGTGATGGGACTAGCGGGAGTAACTACAATGAGCAGTTCTTC. Amino acid sequence: CASSDGTSGSNYNEQFF.